This T cell receptor (beta chain) was identified during a study of blood T cell repertoires in COVID-19. Whole-study context: Collection of acute and convalescent COVID-19 samples took place in the United States, Italy and Spain. Sample material is recorded as cDNA or gDNA derived from T cells, B-cell-depleted T cells, or PBMCs.

V shed 5 bases and J 9 bases; nucleotides not matched to a gene: 27. This CDR3 contains 21 residues. Germline CDR1 is MDHEN and CDR2 is SYDVKM. Authors' methods: Counts of nucleated cells, estimated from reference gene primer amplification, were obtained. Clones were sequenced by immunoSEQ multiplex PCR, and TCRdb holds only the in-frame ones, with some missing. That table supplies the V and J calls and clone size; D and trimming were determined from the DNA. The profile shows about 30,000 clones, roughly nine tenths of them singletons. Sequenced material: peripheral blood. The V gene is TRBV28, the J gene TRBJ1-6, with TRBD1 identical over 8 bases. The TCR comes from a human donor in a cohort sampled during active COVID-19. The CDR3 bases are TGTGCCAGCAGTCCCCGGTTTAGATGGACAGGGAAAGGGGTTGAAATTTCACCCCTCCACTTT. Its translation is CASSPRFRWTGKGVEISPLHF. The full variable domain, in which reference TRBV28 and TRBJ1-6 provide the parts outside the CDR3, is DVKVTQSSRYLVKRTGEKVFLECVQDMDHENMFWYRQDPGLGLRLIYFSYDVKMKEKGDIPEGYSVSREKKERFSLILESASTNQTSMYLCASSPRFRWTGKGVEISPLHFGNGTRLTVT.